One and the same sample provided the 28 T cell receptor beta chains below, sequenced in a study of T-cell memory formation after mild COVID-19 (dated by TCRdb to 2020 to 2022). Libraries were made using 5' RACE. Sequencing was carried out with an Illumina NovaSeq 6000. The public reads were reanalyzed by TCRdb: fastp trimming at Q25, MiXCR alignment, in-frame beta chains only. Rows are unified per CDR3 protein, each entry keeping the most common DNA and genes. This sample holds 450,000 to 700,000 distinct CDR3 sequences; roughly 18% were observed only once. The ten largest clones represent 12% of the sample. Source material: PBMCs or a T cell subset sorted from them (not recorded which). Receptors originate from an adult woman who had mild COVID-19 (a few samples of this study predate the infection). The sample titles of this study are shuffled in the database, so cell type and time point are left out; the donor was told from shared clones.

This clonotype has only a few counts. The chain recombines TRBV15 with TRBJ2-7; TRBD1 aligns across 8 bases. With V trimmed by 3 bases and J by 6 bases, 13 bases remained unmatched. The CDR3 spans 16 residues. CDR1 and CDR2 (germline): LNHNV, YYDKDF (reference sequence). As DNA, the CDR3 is TGTGCCACCAGCAGCCAGACGCAGGGGGCGGGAACCGAGCAGTACTTC. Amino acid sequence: CATSSQTQGAGTEQYF. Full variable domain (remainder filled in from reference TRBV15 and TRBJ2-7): DAMVIQNPRYQVTQFGKPVTLSCSQTLNHNVMYWYQQKSSQAPKLLFHYYDKDFNNEADTPDNFQSRRPNTSFCFLDIRSPGLGDTAMYLCATSSQTQGAGTEQYFGPGTRLTVT.

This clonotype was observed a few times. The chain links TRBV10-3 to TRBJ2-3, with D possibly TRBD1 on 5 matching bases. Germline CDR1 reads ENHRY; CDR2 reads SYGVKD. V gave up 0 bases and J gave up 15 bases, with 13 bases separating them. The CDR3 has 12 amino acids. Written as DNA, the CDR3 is TGTGCCATCAGTGAGTCTACTCTGACAGCCTATTTT. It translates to CAISESTLTAYF.

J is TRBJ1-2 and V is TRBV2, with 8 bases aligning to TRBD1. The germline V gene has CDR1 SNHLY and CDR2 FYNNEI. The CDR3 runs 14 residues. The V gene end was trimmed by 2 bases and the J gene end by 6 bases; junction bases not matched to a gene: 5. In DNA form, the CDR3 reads TGTGCCAGCAGTGAAATGCGGACAGGGAATGGCTACACCTTC. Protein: CASSEMRTGNGYTF. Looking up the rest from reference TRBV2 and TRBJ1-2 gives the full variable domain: EPEVTQTPSHQVTQMGQEVILRCVPISNHLYFYWYRQILGQKVEFLVSFYNNEISEKSEIFDDQFSVERPDGSNFTLKIRSTKLEDSAMYFCASSEMRTGNGYTFGSGTRLTVV.

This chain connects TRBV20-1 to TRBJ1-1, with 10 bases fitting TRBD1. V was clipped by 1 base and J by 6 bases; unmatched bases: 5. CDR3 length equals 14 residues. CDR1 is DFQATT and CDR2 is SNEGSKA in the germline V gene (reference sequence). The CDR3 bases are TGCAGTGCTAGAGCCGAGGGACAGGGGCCTGAAGCTTTCTTT. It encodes CSARAEGQGPEAFF.

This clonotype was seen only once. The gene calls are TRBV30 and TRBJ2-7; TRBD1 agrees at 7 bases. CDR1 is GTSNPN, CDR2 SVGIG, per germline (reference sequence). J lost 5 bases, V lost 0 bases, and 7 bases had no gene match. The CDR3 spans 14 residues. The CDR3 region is CAWSVPRQGDEQYF. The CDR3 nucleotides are TGTGCCTGGAGTGTACCGAGACAGGGCGACGAGCAGTACTTC. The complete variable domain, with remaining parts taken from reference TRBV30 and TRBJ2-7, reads SQTIHQWPATLVQPVGSPLSLECTVEGTSNPNLYWYRQAAGRGLQLLFYSVGIGQISSEVPQNLSASRPQDRQFILSSKKLLLSDSGFYLCAWSVPRQGDEQYFGPGTRLTVT.

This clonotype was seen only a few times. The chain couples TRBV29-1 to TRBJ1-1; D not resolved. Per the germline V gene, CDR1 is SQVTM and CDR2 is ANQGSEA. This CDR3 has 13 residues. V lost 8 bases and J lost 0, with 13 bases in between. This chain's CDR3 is CSLTGRLNTEAFF. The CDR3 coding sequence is TGCAGCTTAACCGGACGGTTGAACACTGAAGCTTTCTTT.

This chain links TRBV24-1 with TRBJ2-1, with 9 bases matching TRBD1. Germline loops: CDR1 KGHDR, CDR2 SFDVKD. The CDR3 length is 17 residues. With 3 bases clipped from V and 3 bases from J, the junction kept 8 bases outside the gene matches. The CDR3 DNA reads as TGTGCCACCAGTGATCTCCCTCGGACAGGGGACTACAATGAGCAGTTCTTC. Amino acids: CATSDLPRTGDYNEQFF.

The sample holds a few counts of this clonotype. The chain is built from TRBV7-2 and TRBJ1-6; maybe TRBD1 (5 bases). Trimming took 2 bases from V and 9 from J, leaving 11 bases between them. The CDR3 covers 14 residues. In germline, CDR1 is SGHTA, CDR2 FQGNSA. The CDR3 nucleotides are TGTGCCAGCAGCTTAAATCAGGGTATTTCACCCCTCCACTTT. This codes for CASSLNQGISPLHF.

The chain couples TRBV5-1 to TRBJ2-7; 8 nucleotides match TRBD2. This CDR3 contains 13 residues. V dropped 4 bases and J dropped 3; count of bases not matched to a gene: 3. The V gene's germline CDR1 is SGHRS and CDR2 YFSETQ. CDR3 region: CASSVTSVYEQYF. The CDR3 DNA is TGCGCCAGCAGCGTGACTAGCGTCTACGAGCAGTACTTC. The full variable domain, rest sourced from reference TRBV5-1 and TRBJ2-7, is KAGVTQTPRYLIKTRGQQVTLSCSPISGHRSVSWYQQTPGQGLQFLFEYFSETQRNKGNFPGRFSGRQFSNSRSEMNVSTLELGDSALYLCASSVTSVYEQYFGPGTRLTVT.

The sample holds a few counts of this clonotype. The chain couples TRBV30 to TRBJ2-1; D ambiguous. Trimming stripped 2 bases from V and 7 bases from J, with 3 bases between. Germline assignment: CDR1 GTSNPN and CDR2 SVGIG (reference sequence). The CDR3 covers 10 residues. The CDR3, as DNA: TGTGCCTGGAGTTTGAATGAGCAGTTCTTC. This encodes CAWSLNEQFF.

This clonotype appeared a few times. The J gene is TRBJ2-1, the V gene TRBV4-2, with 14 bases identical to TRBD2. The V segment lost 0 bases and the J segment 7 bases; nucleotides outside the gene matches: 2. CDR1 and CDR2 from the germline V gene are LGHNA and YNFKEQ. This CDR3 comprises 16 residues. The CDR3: CASSQDWTSGGNEQFF. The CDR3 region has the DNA TGTGCCAGCAGCCAAGATTGGACTAGCGGGGGGAATGAGCAGTTCTTC.

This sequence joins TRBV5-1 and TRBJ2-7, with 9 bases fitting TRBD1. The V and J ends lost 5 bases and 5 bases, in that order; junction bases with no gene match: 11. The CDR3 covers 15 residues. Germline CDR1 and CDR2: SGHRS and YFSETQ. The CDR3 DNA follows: TGCGCCAGCAGTGGGGCCGACAGGGGGATCCACGAGCAGTACTTC. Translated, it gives CASSGADRGIHEQYF.

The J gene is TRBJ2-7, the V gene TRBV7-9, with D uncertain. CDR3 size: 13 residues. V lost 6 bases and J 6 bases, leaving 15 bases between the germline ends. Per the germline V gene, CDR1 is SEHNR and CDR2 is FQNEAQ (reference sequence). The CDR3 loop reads CASSLDAAGEQYF. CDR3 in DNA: TGTGCCAGCAGTTTGGACGCCGCCGGCGAGCAGTACTTC.

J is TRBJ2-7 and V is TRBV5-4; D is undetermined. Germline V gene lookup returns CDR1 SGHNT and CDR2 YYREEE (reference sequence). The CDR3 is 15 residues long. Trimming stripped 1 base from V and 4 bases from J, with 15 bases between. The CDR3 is CASSLTAYASYEQYF. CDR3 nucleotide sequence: TGTGCCAGCAGCTTGACAGCGTATGCTAGTTACGAGCAGTACTTC.

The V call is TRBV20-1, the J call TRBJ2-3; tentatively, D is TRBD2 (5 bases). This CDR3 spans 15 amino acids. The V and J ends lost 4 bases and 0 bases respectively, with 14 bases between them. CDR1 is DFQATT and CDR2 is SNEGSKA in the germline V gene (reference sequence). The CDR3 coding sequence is TGCAGTGCTACCTACAGACGGACTAGCACAGATACGCAGTATTTT. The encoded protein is CSATYRRTSTDTQYF.

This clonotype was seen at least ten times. DNA for the CDR3: TGCGCCAGCAGCTTGACGGAGTGGAGAAATAATTCACCCCTCCACTTT. Its translation is CASSLTEWRNNSPLHF. The V gene is TRBV5-1, the J gene TRBJ1-6; no clear D. V was trimmed by 1 base and J by 5 bases, leaving 13 bases between them. The CDR3 consists of 16 residues. Germline CDR1 reads SGHRS; CDR2 reads YFSETQ.

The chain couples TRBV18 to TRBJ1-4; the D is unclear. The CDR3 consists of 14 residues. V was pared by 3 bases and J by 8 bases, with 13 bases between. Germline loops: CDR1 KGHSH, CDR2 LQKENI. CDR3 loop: CASSPGLGQEKLFF. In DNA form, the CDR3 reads TGTGCCAGCTCACCGGGCCTCGGCCAAGAAAAACTGTTTTTT.

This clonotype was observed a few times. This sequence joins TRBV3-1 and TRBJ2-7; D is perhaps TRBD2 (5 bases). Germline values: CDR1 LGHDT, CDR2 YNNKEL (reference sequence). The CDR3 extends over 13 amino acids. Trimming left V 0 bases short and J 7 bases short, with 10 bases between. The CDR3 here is CASSQDHAGEQYF. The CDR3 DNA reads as TGTGCCAGCAGCCAAGATCACGCGGGTGAGCAGTACTTC.

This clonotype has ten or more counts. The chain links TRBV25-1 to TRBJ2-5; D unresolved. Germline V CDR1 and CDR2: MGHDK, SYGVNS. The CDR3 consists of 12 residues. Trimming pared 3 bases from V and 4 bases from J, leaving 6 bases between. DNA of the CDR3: TGTGCCAGCAGTGATCGAGGAGAGACCCAGTACTTC. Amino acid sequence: CASSDRGETQYF.

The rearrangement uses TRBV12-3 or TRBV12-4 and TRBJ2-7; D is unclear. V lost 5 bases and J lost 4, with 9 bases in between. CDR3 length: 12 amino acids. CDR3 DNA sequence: TGTGCCAGCAGTGAACGCCCGTACGAGCAGTACTTC. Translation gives CASSERPYEQYF.

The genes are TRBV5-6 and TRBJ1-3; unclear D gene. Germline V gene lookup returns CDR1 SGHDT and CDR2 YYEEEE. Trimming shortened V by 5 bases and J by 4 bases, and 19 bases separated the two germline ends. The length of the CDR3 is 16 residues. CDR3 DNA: TGTGCCAGCAGGCCTACCGGTTCCGGGATCGGAAACACCATATATTTT. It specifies CASRPTGSGIGNTIYF.

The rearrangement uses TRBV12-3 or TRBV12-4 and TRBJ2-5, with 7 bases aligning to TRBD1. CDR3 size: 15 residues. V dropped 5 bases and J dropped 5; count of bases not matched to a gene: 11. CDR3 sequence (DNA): TGTGCCAGCAGTCTAAGGACAGGTCTGGAGGAGACCCAGTACTTC. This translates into CASSLRTGLEETQYF.

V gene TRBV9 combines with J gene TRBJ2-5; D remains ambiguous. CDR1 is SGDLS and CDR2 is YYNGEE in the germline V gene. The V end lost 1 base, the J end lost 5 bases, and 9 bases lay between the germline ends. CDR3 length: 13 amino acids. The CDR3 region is CASSVNDWETQYF. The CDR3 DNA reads TGTGCCAGCAGCGTAAATGATTGGGAGACCCAGTACTTC.

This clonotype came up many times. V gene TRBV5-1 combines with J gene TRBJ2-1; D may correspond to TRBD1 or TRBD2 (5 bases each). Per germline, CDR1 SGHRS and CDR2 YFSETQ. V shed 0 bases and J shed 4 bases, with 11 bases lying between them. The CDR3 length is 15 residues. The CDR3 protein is CASSLGDPSYNEQFF. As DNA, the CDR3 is TGCGCCAGCAGCTTGGGGGACCCCTCTTACAATGAGCAGTTCTTC. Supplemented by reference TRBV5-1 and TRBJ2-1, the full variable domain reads KAGVTQTPRYLIKTRGQQVTLSCSPISGHRSVSWYQQTPGQGLQFLFEYFSETQRNKGNFPGRFSGRQFSNSRSEMNVSTLELGDSALYLCASSLGDPSYNEQFFGPGTRLTVL.

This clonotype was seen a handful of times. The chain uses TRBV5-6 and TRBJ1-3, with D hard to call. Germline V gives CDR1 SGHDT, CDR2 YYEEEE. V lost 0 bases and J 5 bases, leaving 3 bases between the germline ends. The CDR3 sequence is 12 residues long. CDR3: CASSLGRNTIYF. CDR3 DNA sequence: TGTGCCAGCAGCTTGGGTCGAAACACCATATATTTT.

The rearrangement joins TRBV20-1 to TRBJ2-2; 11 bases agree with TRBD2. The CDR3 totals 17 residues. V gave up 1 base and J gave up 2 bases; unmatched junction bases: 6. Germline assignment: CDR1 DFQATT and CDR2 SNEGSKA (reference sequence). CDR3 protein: CSARGRLAGRNTGELFF. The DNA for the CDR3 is TGCAGTGCTAGAGGGAGACTAGCGGGGCGTAACACCGGGGAGCTGTTTTTT.

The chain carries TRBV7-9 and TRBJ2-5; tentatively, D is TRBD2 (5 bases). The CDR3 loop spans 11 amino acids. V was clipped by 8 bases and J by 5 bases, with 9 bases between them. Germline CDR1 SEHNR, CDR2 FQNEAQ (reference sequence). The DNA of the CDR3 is TGTGCCAGCGAGGGTTCGGAGACCCAGTACTTC. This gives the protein CASEGSETQYF.

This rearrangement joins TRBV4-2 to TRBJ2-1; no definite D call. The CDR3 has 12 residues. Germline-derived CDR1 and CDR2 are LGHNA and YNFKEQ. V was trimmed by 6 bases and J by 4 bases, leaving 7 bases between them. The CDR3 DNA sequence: TGTGCCAGCAGTATCCCTTACAATGAGCAGTTCTTC. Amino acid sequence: CASSIPYNEQFF.